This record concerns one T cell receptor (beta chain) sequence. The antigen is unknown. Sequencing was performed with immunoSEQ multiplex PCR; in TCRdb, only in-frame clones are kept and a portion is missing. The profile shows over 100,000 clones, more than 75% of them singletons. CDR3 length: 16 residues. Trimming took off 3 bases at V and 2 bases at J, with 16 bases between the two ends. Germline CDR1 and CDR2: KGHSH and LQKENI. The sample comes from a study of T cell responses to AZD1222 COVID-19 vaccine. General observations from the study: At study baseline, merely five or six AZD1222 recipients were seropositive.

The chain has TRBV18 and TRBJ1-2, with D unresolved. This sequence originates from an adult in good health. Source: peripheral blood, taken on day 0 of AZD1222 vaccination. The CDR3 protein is CASSPLRVHGNYGYTF. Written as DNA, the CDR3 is TGTGCCAGCTCACCTCTAAGGGTCCATGGGAACTATGGCTACACCTTC. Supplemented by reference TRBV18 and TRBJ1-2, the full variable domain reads NAGVMQNPRHLVRRRGQEARLRCSPMKGHSHVYWYRQLPEEGLKFMVYLQKENIIDESGMPKERFSAEFPKEGPSILRIQQVVRGDSAAYFCASSPLRVHGNYGYTFGSGTRLTVV.